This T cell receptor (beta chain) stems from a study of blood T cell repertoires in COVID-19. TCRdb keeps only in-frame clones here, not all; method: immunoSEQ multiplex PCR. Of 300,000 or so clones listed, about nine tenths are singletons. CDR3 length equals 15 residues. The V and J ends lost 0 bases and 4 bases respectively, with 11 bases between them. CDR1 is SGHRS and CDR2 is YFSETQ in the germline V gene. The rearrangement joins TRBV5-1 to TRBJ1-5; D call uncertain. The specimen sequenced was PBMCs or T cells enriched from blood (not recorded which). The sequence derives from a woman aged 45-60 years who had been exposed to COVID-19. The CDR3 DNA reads TGCGCCAGCAGCTTGGCTGGAGGGTGGAATCAGCCCCAGCATTTT. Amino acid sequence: CASSLAGGWNQPQHF.